One sample yielded the 32 T cell receptor beta chains listed below, sequenced in a study of blood T cell repertoires in COVID-19. TCRdb's table, derived via immunoSEQ multiplex PCR, lists solely in-frame clones and lacks some. The repertoire holds 200,000 to 250,000 clones, with roughly 85% as singletons. Sequenced sample: PBMCs or T cells enriched from blood (not recorded which). These receptor sequences come from a woman in her fifties or sixties who had been exposed to COVID-19.

The V gene is TRBV5-1, the J gene TRBJ2-1, with 11 bases aligning to TRBD2. The germline CDR1 and CDR2 sequences are SGHRS and YFSETQ. The length of the CDR3 is 14 residues. V gave up 6 bases and J gave up 12 bases; unmatched junction bases: 11. The CDR3 bases are TGCGCCAGCACCCTGGACATGGGGACTAGCGGGCAGTTCTTC. This gives the protein CASTLDMGTSGQFF.

Only one count was recorded for this clone. The chain joins TRBV5-1 to TRBJ1-1, with 9 nucleotides matching TRBD1. Trimming removed 0 bases from V and 1 base from J; junction bases left unmatched: 7. The CDR3 sequence is 17 residues long. Per the germline V gene, CDR1 is SGHRS and CDR2 is YFSETQ. CDR3 region: CASSLALGTGQNTEAFF. In DNA, the CDR3 is TGCGCCAGCAGCTTGGCGTTGGGGACAGGGCAGAACACTGAAGCTTTCTTT.

The V gene is TRBV7-9, the J gene TRBJ2-2; 7 nucleotides line up with TRBD2. CDR3 length: 15 amino acids. The V gene end was trimmed by 5 bases and the J gene end by 5 bases; junction bases not matched to a gene: 8. Germline V gene lookup returns CDR1 SEHNR and CDR2 FQNEAQ (reference sequence). CDR3 region: CASSLGLGRTGELFF. CDR3 nucleotide sequence: TGTGCCAGCAGCCTCGGACTAGGCCGGACCGGGGAGCTGTTTTTT. The entire variable domain, with the rest obtained from reference TRBV7-9 and TRBJ2-2, is as follows: DTGVSQNPRHKITKRGQNVTFRCDPISEHNRLYWYRQTLGQGPEFLTYFQNEAQLEKSRLLSDRFSAERPKGSFSTLEIQRTEQGDSAMYLCASSLGLGRTGELFFGEGSRLTVL.

This clone occurred a few times. The chain combines TRBV7-9 with TRBJ2-2, with a weak D call TRBD2 (5 bases). The ends were cut back, 0 bases at V and 1 base at J, with 9 bases in the middle. CDR1 is SEHNR and CDR2 is FQNEAQ in the germline V gene (reference sequence). This CDR3 contains 16 residues. The CDR3 reads CASSLAQGLNTGELFF. The DNA of the CDR3 is TGTGCCAGCAGCTTAGCGCAAGGACTGAACACCGGGGAGCTGTTTTTT.

The J gene is TRBJ2-3, the V gene TRBV19, with 8 bases fitting TRBD1. This CDR3 is 14 amino acids long. V shed 11 bases and J 2 bases; nucleotides not matched to a gene: 9. From germline, CDR1 is LNHDA and CDR2 SQIVND (reference sequence). CDR3: CACKGTGPTDTQYF. DNA for the CDR3: TGTGCCTGTAAGGGGACAGGACCCACAGATACGCAGTATTTT.

This clone was seen only once. The V and J genes are TRBV28 and TRBJ1-1, with TRBD1 identical over 8 bases. Germline values: CDR1 MDHEN, CDR2 SYDVKM. Germline trimming cut 5 bases from V and 4 bases from J; bases unmatched to any gene: 6. The CDR3 covers 14 residues. The CDR3 sequence: CASSETGAGTEAFF. In DNA, the CDR3 is TGTGCCAGCAGTGAGACAGGGGCGGGCACTGAAGCTTTCTTT.

CDR3 DNA: TGTGCCAGTAGTCTAGCGGACGAGCAGTACTTC. Protein product: CASSLADEQYF. V and J are TRBV19 and TRBJ2-7, with TRBD2 matching over 7 bases. J lost 5 bases, V lost 5 bases, and 0 bases had no gene match. Germline CDR1 reads LNHDA; CDR2 reads SQIVND (reference sequence). This CDR3 comprises 11 residues.

The chain combines TRBV5-4 with TRBJ1-2; TRBD1 aligns across 8 bases. The CDR3 loop spans 17 amino acids. V gave up 0 bases and J gave up 3 bases; unmatched junction bases: 10. Germline CDR1 SGHNT, CDR2 YYREEE (reference sequence). CDR3 coding DNA: TGTGCCAGCAGCTTGGACCCCCGACAGGGGTTTTACTATGGCTACACCTTC. Translating gives CASSLDPRQGFYYGYTF.

V is TRBV6-6 and J is TRBJ2-3, with TRBD2 identical over 14 bases. V gave up 6 bases and J gave up 1 base; unmatched junction bases: 0. The germline CDR1 and CDR2 sequences are MNHNY and SVGAGI (reference sequence). The CDR3 is made up of 15 amino acids. CDR3 nucleotides: TGTGCCAGCAGGGGACTAGCGGGGGGCACAGATACGCAGTATTTT. Protein sequence: CASRGLAGGTDTQYF.

The rearrangement links TRBV2 to TRBJ1-2; D is perhaps TRBD1 (6 bases). Germline CDR1 is SNHLY and CDR2 is FYNNEI. The CDR3 consists of 13 residues. Deletions cut 5 bases from V and 4 bases from J, with 11 bases between. The CDR3 region is CASSPTGTYGYTF. CDR3 coding DNA: TGTGCCAGCAGTCCCACAGGGACCTATGGCTACACCTTC.

The gene calls are TRBV15 and TRBJ2-7; 8 nucleotides line up with TRBD1. V lost 5 bases, J lost 2 bases, and 5 bases stayed unmatched. CDR1 is LNHNV and CDR2 is YYDKDF in the germline V gene (reference sequence). The CDR3 runs to 14 residues. The CDR3 DNA is TGTGCCACCAGCCCGGTACAGGGGGCCTACGAGCAGTACTTC. Protein: CATSPVQGAYEQYF.

The chain has TRBV2 and TRBJ1-1; tentatively, D is TRBD1 (6 bases). The germline V gene has CDR1 SNHLY and CDR2 FYNNEI. V lost 8 bases and J 11 bases, leaving 18 bases between the germline ends. This CDR3 spans 12 amino acids. In DNA form, the CDR3 reads TGTGCCAGCCGGGGGGGCAACACTAGGGCTTTCTTT. Its protein is CASRGGNTRAFF.

This clone was seen more than once but under ten times. The chain couples TRBV7-8 to TRBJ1-4; no firm D call. The CDR3 sequence is 16 residues long. Germline loops: CDR1 SGHVS, CDR2 FQNEAQ. Trimming removed 5 bases at V and 3 bases at J, with 16 bases between. The CDR3 DNA follows: TGTGCCAGCAGCCCAGGCTTGTTGTGGGCTAATGAAAAACTGTTTTTT. Translated, it gives CASSPGLLWANEKLFF.

The genes are TRBV7-2 and TRBJ2-5; perhaps TRBD1 as D (5 bases). Germline CDR1 is SGHTA and CDR2 is FQGNSA. Trimming took off 5 bases at V and 4 bases at J, with 11 bases between the two ends. The CDR3 contains 13 residues. CDR3 nucleotide sequence: TGTGCCAGCAGCCGTCAGGGTCCAGAGACCCAGTACTTC. It translates to CASSRQGPETQYF.

The chain carries TRBV27 and TRBJ1-4, with D perhaps matching TRBD1 (6 bases). V lost 4 bases to trimming and J lost 8 bases, with 14 bases between them. This CDR3 has 14 residues. Per germline, CDR1 MNHEY and CDR2 SMNVEV (reference sequence). Here the CDR3 reads CASSSGTSQEKLFF. The CDR3, as DNA: TGTGCCAGCAGTTCCGGGACAAGCCAGGAAAAACTGTTTTTT.

The chain joins TRBV3-1 (or the pseudogene TRBV3-2) to TRBJ1-1; no clear D. From germline, CDR1 is LGHDT and CDR2 YNNKEL (reference sequence). Trimming took off 4 bases at V and 5 bases at J, with 14 bases between the two ends. This CDR3 is built from 14 residues. The CDR3 protein is CASSLTEGRTEAFF. The CDR3 DNA follows: TGTGCCAGCAGCCTCACGGAAGGGAGGACTGAAGCTTTCTTT.

The chain combines TRBV30 with TRBJ2-5; D is uncertain. The V gene's germline CDR1 is GTSNPN and CDR2 SVGIG (reference sequence). This CDR3 comprises 13 residues. V was shortened by 1 base and J by 5 bases, with 11 bases between the two germline ends. The CDR3 loop is CAWSAVPPETQYF. CDR3 in DNA: TGTGCCTGGAGTGCAGTACCGCCGGAGACCCAGTACTTC.

The genes are TRBV11-2 and TRBJ2-7, with D maybe TRBD1 (6 bases). The germline V and J ends were trimmed by 4 bases and 0 bases, with 13 bases remaining between them. CDR3 length: 15 residues. Germline lookup yields CDR1 SGHAT and CDR2 FQNNGV. The CDR3 is CASSYTTGTSYEQYF. The CDR3 region has the DNA TGTGCCAGCAGCTACACTACAGGGACCTCCTACGAGCAGTACTTC. The full variable domain, completed using reference TRBV11-2 and TRBJ2-7, is EAGVAQSPRYKIIEKRQSVAFWCNPISGHATLYWYQQILGQGPKLLIQFQNNGVVDDSQLPKDRFSAERLKGVDSTLKIQPAKLEDSAVYLCASSYTTGTSYEQYFGPGTRLTVT.

The J gene is TRBJ2-1, the V gene TRBV20-1, with D perhaps TRBD2 (6 bases). V lost 4 bases and J 13 bases, leaving 14 bases between the germline ends. The CDR3 is 11 amino acids. Per germline, CDR1 DFQATT and CDR2 SNEGSKA (reference sequence). The CDR3 protein is CSATNRDSQFF. In nucleotides, the CDR3 is TGCAGTGCTACCAACCGGGACTCCCAGTTCTTC.

The chain employs TRBV19 and TRBJ1-2; a possible D gene is TRBD1 (6 bases). The V end lost 6 bases, the J end lost 4 bases, and 12 bases lay between the germline ends. The CDR3 length is 13 residues. Germline CDR1 reads LNHDA; CDR2 reads SQIVND (reference sequence). CDR3 protein: CASSLQGPYGYTF. In DNA, the CDR3 is TGTGCCAGTAGCCTACAGGGACCCTATGGCTACACCTTC.

The chain combines TRBV6-6 with TRBJ2-7; D tentatively fits TRBD1 or TRBD2 (5 bases each). There are 14 residues in the CDR3. CDR1 and CDR2 (germline): MNHNY, SVGAGI (reference sequence). V was clipped by 5 bases and J by 2 bases, with 13 bases between them. CDR3 bases: TGTGCCAGCAGTCGACTATCAGGGACCTACGAGCAGTACTTC. This translates into CASSRLSGTYEQYF.

This clone was detected only a few times. This chain joins TRBV7-8 and TRBJ1-6, with 7 positions matching TRBD1. Trimming at V came to 6 bases and at J to 7 bases, leaving 9 bases not matched to a gene. The germline V gene has CDR1 SGHVS and CDR2 FQNEAQ. This CDR3 has 15 residues. CDR3 protein: CASRTDGTVNSPLHF. Written as DNA, the CDR3 is TGTGCCAGCAGAACCGATGGGACAGTGAATTCACCCCTCCACTTT.

J is TRBJ1-2 and V is TRBV2; 9 positions match TRBD1. CDR1 is SNHLY and CDR2 is FYNNEI in the germline V gene. There are 19 residues in the CDR3. The trim removed 3 bases at V and 6 bases at J, leaving 20 bases unmatched. CDR3 sequence: CASSDGQGTFKVALDGYTF. The DNA of the CDR3 is TGTGCCAGCAGTGACGGACAGGGGACTTTCAAGGTTGCTTTGGATGGCTACACCTTC.

The chain is built from TRBV24-1 and TRBJ2-1, with 7 bases identical to TRBD2. Germline values: CDR1 KGHDR, CDR2 SFDVKD. After removal of 1 base from V and 0 bases from J, the junction contained 2 bases not matched to a gene. The CDR3 is 16 residues long. The CDR3 loop reads CATSDFGGTSYNEQFF. The CDR3 nucleotides read TGTGCCACCAGTGATTTCGGGGGGACCTCCTACAATGAGCAGTTCTTC.

This clone came up a few times. The J gene is TRBJ2-5, the V gene TRBV13, with 7 bases identical to TRBD1. The CDR3 has 14 residues. The V gene end was trimmed by 5 bases and the J gene end by 1 base; junction bases not matched to a gene: 4. Germline V gene lookup returns CDR1 PRHDT and CDR2 FYEKMQ (reference sequence). The CDR3 DNA reads as TGTGCCAGCAGCCCCCGGGACAGCCAAGAGACCCAGTACTTC. Translation: CASSPRDSQETQYF.

This rearrangement joins TRBV7-3 to TRBJ1-5, with D uncertain. V lost 5 bases to trimming and J lost 4 bases, with 9 bases between them. Looked up from germline, CDR1 is SGHTA and CDR2 is FQGTGA. The CDR3 contains 13 residues. As DNA, the CDR3 is TGTGCCAGCAGCCCAGGCAGGAATCAGCCCCAGCATTTT. Its translation: CASSPGRNQPQHF.

The chain uses TRBV10-1 and TRBJ1-1; D unresolved. V lost 0 bases, J lost 7 bases, and 15 bases lay in between. The germline CDR1 and CDR2 sequences are WNHNN and SYGVQD (reference sequence). This CDR3 spans 15 amino acids. The DNA of the CDR3 is TGCGCCAGCAGTGAGTCCGGGAAGGGAAGGGATGAAGCTTTCTTT. Encoded protein: CASSESGKGRDEAFF.

This rearrangement joins TRBV11-2 to TRBJ2-1, with D possibly TRBD2 on 6 matching bases. V shed 1 base and J shed 6 bases, with 19 bases lying between them. Looked up from germline, CDR1 is SGHAT and CDR2 is FQNNGV. The CDR3 has 17 residues. The DNA of the CDR3 is TGTGCCAGCAGCTTAGCGGCTAGCGTAGGCATTTCCAATGAGCAGTTCTTC. As protein: CASSLAASVGISNEQFF.

This chain connects TRBV19 to TRBJ1-2; 7 positions agree with TRBD1. The ends lost 6 bases at V and 4 bases at J; junction bases unmatched: 5. In germline, CDR1 is LNHDA, CDR2 SQIVND (reference sequence). This CDR3 spans 13 amino acids. The CDR3 here is CASSRQGTYGYTF. As DNA, the CDR3 is TGTGCCAGTAGCAGACAGGGTACCTATGGCTACACCTTC.

The V and J genes are TRBV6-6 and TRBJ2-7; possibly TRBD2 for D (5 bases). Germline V gene lookup returns CDR1 MNHNY and CDR2 SVGAGI (reference sequence). V shed 2 bases and J shed 2 bases, with 13 bases lying between them. This CDR3 is 15 amino acids long. DNA of the CDR3: TGTGCCAGCAGTTACCCGAGGTCGGGAACCTACGAGCAGTACTTC. Translation gives CASSYPRSGTYEQYF.

In its sample, this clone was seen once. V and J are TRBV29-1 and TRBJ1-2; no definite D call. This CDR3 has 11 residues. Looked up from germline, CDR1 is SQVTM and CDR2 is ANQGSEA. V was pared by 4 bases and J by 4 bases, with 7 bases between. DNA for the CDR3: TGCAGCGTTGTGCAGGTCTATGGCTACACCTTC. This translates into CSVVQVYGYTF.

The V gene is TRBV6-2 or TRBV6-3, the J gene TRBJ2-7, with 10 bases lining up with TRBD1. Losses at the gene ends were 6 bases for V and 3 bases for J; bases not matched to a gene: 5. Germline assignment: CDR1 MNHEY and CDR2 SVGEGT. This CDR3 has 14 amino acids. The CDR3: CASSRDRGDYEQYF. In DNA, the CDR3 is TGTGCCAGCAGCCGGGACAGGGGCGACTACGAGCAGTACTTC.